The 19 T cell receptor beta chains listed next were all sequenced from one sample in a study of response to subunit inactivated influenza vaccine. TCRdb re-derived calls from the RT-PCR reads in MiXCR, one entry per CDR3 protein. The sample has about 480,000 distinct CDR3 sequences, around 25% seen once; the top ten hold under 2.5%. The sample in question was CD4+ T cells sorted from PBMCs, obtained 5 days after vaccination. Every receptor here comes from a man aged 50-59 years who received an inactivated influenza vaccine.

This chain uses TRBV7-2 with TRBJ2-2; TRBD2 agrees at 11 bases. The trim removed 6 bases at V and 5 bases at J, leaving 5 bases unmatched. Germline V gene sequence: CDR1 SGHTA, CDR2 FQGNSA. This CDR3 is built from 15 residues. The CDR3 DNA reads TGTGCCAGCAGGGCTCGACTAGCGGGAACCGGGGAGCTGTTTTTT. It is translated as CASRARLAGTGELFF.

Ten or more counts support this clonotype. Here the CDR3 reads CATRETWSTTNEKLFF. The CDR3 region has the DNA TGTGCCACCCGGGAGACGTGGTCCACAACTAATGAAAAACTGTTTTTT. V gene TRBV6-1 combines with J gene TRBJ1-4, with no clear D. Trimming stripped 10 bases from V and 0 bases from J, with 18 bases between. Germline loops: CDR1 MNHNS, CDR2 SASEGT. The CDR3 has 16 residues.

This clonotype was picked up a small number of times. CDR3 region: CASTPGLAVNNEQFF. The CDR3 nucleotides read TGTGCCAGCACCCCGGGACTAGCGGTTAACAATGAGCAGTTCTTC. The chain has TRBV28 and TRBJ2-1; 11 bases fit TRBD2. This CDR3 has 15 residues. Germline CDR1 MDHEN, CDR2 SYDVKM. V lost 7 bases to trimming and J lost 5 bases; unmatched junction nucleotides: 7. The whole variable domain, remainder taken from reference TRBV28 and TRBJ2-1, is DVKVTQSSRYLVKRTGEKVFLECVQDMDHENMFWYRQDPGLGLRLIYFSYDVKMKEKGDIPEGYSVSREKKERFSLILESASTNQTSMYLCASTPGLAVNNEQFFGPGTRLTVL.

The chain recombines TRBV20-1 with TRBJ2-6; TRBD1 aligns across 9 bases. The ends lost 6 bases at V and 4 bases at J; junction bases unmatched: 4. Germline V gene lookup returns CDR1 DFQATT and CDR2 SNEGSKA (reference sequence). This CDR3 is built from 14 residues. In DNA, the CDR3 is TGCAGTGCCTACGACAGGGGGGGGGCCAACGTCCTGACTTTC. This translates into CSAYDRGGANVLTF.

The V and J genes are TRBV5-1 and TRBJ1-1; D gene unclear. The CDR3 totals 14 residues. Germline values: CDR1 SGHRS, CDR2 YFSETQ. V was clipped by 1 base and J by 1 base, with 8 bases between them. The CDR3 coding sequence is TGCGCCAGCAGCTTGTTCGCGGGGAACACTGAAGCTTTCTTT. This codes for CASSLFAGNTEAFF.

The rearrangement links TRBV7-9 to TRBJ2-5; 11 bases line up with TRBD2. In germline, CDR1 is SEHNR, CDR2 FQNEAQ (reference sequence). This CDR3 spans 15 amino acids. J gave up 5 bases and V 5 bases, and 7 bases lay outside the gene matches. The DNA for the CDR3 is TGTGCCAGCAGCATGGGACTAGCGGTGGGGGAGACCCAGTACTTC. Translating gives CASSMGLAVGETQYF.

Remarks on this clonotype: This clone may be a read error of a much larger clone one base away. V and J are TRBV12-3 or TRBV12-4 and TRBJ1-1, with D unclear. Trimming left V 4 bases short and J 1 base short, with 7 bases between. The CDR3 totals 13 residues. The CDR3: CASSWAGNTEAFF. The CDR3 bases are TGTGCCAGCAGTTGGGCCGGGAACACTGAAGCTTTCTTT.

The chain carries TRBV6-1 and TRBJ1-6; D is unresolved. The V and J ends lost 2 bases and 7 bases respectively, with 9 bases between them. The CDR3 loop spans 14 amino acids. Germline V gene data show CDR1 as MNHNS and CDR2 as SASEGT. As DNA, the CDR3 is TGTGCCAGCAGTGAATTAACGTTCAATTCACCCCTCCACTTT. Translated: CASSELTFNSPLHF.

This chain links TRBV7-9 with TRBJ2-7; D call uncertain. Germline CDR1 SEHNR, CDR2 FQNEAQ (reference sequence). Trimming removed 5 bases at V and 5 bases at J, with 16 bases between. The CDR3 contains 14 residues. CDR3 loop: CASSLVGQWDEQYF. CDR3 nucleotides: TGTGCCAGCAGCCTGGTGGGCCAGTGGGACGAGCAGTACTTC.

There are a few counts of this clonotype. The junction departs from the called germline gene at one end, perhaps through a read error. The chain joins TRBV19 to TRBJ2-5; 7 nucleotides line up with TRBD1. This CDR3 spans 14 amino acids. Germline V gene lookup returns CDR1 LNHDA and CDR2 SQIVND (reference sequence). The CDR3 region is CAGRNRGEEETQYF. The CDR3 DNA reads as TGTGCCGGTAGAAACAGGGGCGAAGAAGAGACCCAGTACTTC.

This clonotype was counted between two and nine times. The CDR3 loop is CASSPGQGVSGYTF. Written as DNA, the CDR3 is TGCGCCAGCAGCCCGGGACAGGGGGTCTCTGGCTACACCTTC. The chain recombines TRBV5-1 with TRBJ1-2; 11 nucleotides align to TRBD1. Germline V CDR1 and CDR2: SGHRS, YFSETQ. J lost 7 bases, V lost 4 bases, and 6 bases had no gene match. This CDR3 is 14 amino acids long.

The sample holds a few counts of this clonotype. The rearrangement links TRBV12-3 or TRBV12-4 to TRBJ1-1; 7 positions match TRBD1. The CDR3 has 12 amino acids. Trimming took 7 bases from V and 5 from J; bases not matched to a gene: 4. DNA for the CDR3: TGTGCCAGCATCTTGGGACAGACTGAAGCTTTCTTT. Its translation is CASILGQTEAFF.

The sample holds a few counts of this clonotype. At one end the junction does not follow the germline gene, possibly because of a read error. J is TRBJ2-1 and V is TRBV11-2; 9 bases are a match to TRBD2. The CDR3 contains 17 residues. Germline CDR1 and CDR2: SGHAT and FQNNGV. The CDR3 DNA follows: TGTGCCAGCAGCCTAGAAGGAGCGCGGGAGGGGTACAATGAGCAGTTCTTC. Amino acid sequence: CASSLEGAREGYNEQFF. Filled out from reference TRBV11-2 and TRBJ2-1, the complete variable domain reads EAGVAQSPRYKIIEKRQSVAFWCNPISGHATLYWYQQILGQGPKLLIQFQNNGVVDDSQLPKDRFSAERLKGVDSTLKIQPAKLEDSAVYLCASSLEGAREGYNEQFFGPGTRLTVL.

The table lists this clonotype with a few counts. The rearrangement links TRBV4-2 to TRBJ2-3, with 10 bases lining up with TRBD2. The CDR3 covers 16 residues. Germline-derived CDR1 and CDR2 are LGHNA and YNFKEQ. Unmatched junction bases numbered 5, after V lost 0 bases and J lost 5 bases. CDR3 DNA sequence: TGTGCCAGCAGCCAAGATGGCCTAGCGGGAGAAGATACGCAGTATTTT. It yields the protein CASSQDGLAGEDTQYF.

In this sample, this clonotype turned up a few times. The chain has TRBV7-8 and TRBJ1-2, with 7 bases fitting TRBD1. CDR1 is SGHVS, CDR2 FQNEAQ, per germline. CDR3 length: 16 amino acids. Germline trimming cut 0 bases from V and 0 bases from J; bases unmatched to any gene: 4. The chain's CDR3 is CASSLARDRPNYGYTF. CDR3 coding DNA: TGTGCCAGCAGCTTAGCGCGGGACAGACCTAACTATGGCTACACCTTC.

The chain has TRBV20-1 and TRBJ1-6; no clear D. The CDR3 is 12 amino acids. V was clipped by 1 base and J by 6 bases, with 4 bases between them. The germline CDR1 and CDR2 sequences are DFQATT and SNEGSKA (reference sequence). The CDR3 reads CSARGINSPLHF. The DNA for the CDR3 is TGCAGTGCTAGAGGTATTAATTCACCCCTCCACTTT.

The chain uses TRBV6-1 and TRBJ1-5; D is uncertain. Germline-derived CDR1 and CDR2 are MNHNS and SASEGT. Trimming removed 5 bases at V and 3 bases at J, with 8 bases between. This CDR3 comprises 13 residues. CDR3: CASSIGNNQPQHF. The CDR3 DNA follows: TGTGCCAGCAGTATAGGGAACAATCAGCCCCAGCATTTT.

There are many counts of this clonotype. The chain has TRBV5-5 and TRBJ2-2; possible D gene TRBD2, 5 bases. The CDR3 runs 16 residues. In germline, CDR1 is SGHKS, CDR2 YYEKEE (reference sequence). V lost 4 bases and J lost 0, with 13 bases in between. DNA for the CDR3: TGTGCCAGCAGCCCCGGCGGGCGAGCGAACACCGGGGAGCTGTTTTTT. This gives the protein CASSPGGRANTGELFF.

The rearrangement links TRBV12-3 or TRBV12-4 to TRBJ1-1; D possibly corresponds to TRBD1 (5 bases). The CDR3 sequence is 13 residues long. Between the trimmed V and J ends, which lost 3 bases and 11 bases, there was a span of 16 bases. CDR3 nucleotide sequence: TGTGCCAGCAGTTTCGAGTCGCGAAAGGGGGCTTTCTTT. Protein sequence: CASSFESRKGAFF.